Listed here are 30 T cell receptor beta chains from one sample, sequenced in a study of graft-versus-host responses after intestinal transplantation. For these receptors, no antigen is known. The assay was immunoSEQ multiplex PCR, and TCRdb's table has in-frame clones only and misses some. The sample carries 130,000 or so clones, 92% recorded once. The source was unstimulated CD4+ T cells sorted from spleen or lymph node cells, collected before intestinal transplant. These receptors all stem from a human donor who received an intestinal transplant.

This chain connects TRBV7-9 to TRBJ1-5, with D possibly being TRBD1 (6 bases). Germline V CDR1 and CDR2: SEHNR, FQNEAQ (reference sequence). Trimming pared 5 bases from V and 0 bases from J, leaving 11 bases between. The length of the CDR3 is 15 residues. CDR3 loop: CASSPGTLSNQPQHF. The CDR3 nucleotides read TGTGCCAGCAGCCCGGGGACACTTAGCAATCAGCCCCAGCATTTT.

This clone showed up just once. At one of its ends the junction is not consistent with the germline gene, which may arise from a read error. J is TRBJ2-5 and V is TRBV6-5; TRBD1 might be the D (6 bases). Germline CDR1 MNHEY, CDR2 SVGAGI. This CDR3 region has 15 residues. CDR3 in DNA: TGTGCCAGCAGTCACTCAGGGGCAGTCCAAGAGACCCAGTACTTC. Its protein is CASSHSGAVQETQYF.

This sequence joins TRBV6-5 and TRBJ1-1, with TRBD1 matching 7 bases. J lost 0 bases, V lost 0 bases, and 4 bases had no gene match. This CDR3 region has 16 residues. Germline loops: CDR1 MNHEY, CDR2 SVGAGI. The CDR3 nucleotides read TGTGCCAGCAGTTACTCTAAGACAGGGATGAACACTGAAGCTTTCTTT. Encoded protein: CASSYSKTGMNTEAFF.

A single count supports this clone. This rearrangement joins TRBV7-8 to TRBJ1-1; 7 nucleotides align to TRBD1. Looked up from germline, CDR1 is SGHVS and CDR2 is FQNEAQ. After removal of 1 base from V and 4 bases from J, the junction contained 3 bases not matched to a gene. The CDR3 consists of 14 residues. The CDR3 sequence is CASSLVSGGTEAFF. The CDR3 nucleotides are TGTGCCAGCAGCTTAGTATCAGGGGGCACTGAAGCTTTCTTT.

The gene calls are TRBV28 and TRBJ1-2, with D tentatively TRBD1 (6 bases). CDR3 length: 13 residues. The germline V and J ends were trimmed by 6 bases and 8 bases, with 16 bases remaining between them. The germline CDR1 and CDR2 sequences are MDHEN and SYDVKM. The CDR3 nucleotides are TGTGCCAGCAGGATACAGGGTTTCTACGGCTACACCTTC. Translation gives CASRIQGFYGYTF.

The rearrangement uses TRBV18 and TRBJ1-1, with 11 nucleotides matching TRBD1. The CDR3 consists of 14 residues. V was pared by 6 bases and J by 4 bases, with 4 bases of the junction left unmatched. Germline V gene data show CDR1 as KGHSH and CDR2 as LQKENI. The DNA for the CDR3 is TGTGCCAGCTCCGGGACAGGGGGAATCACTGAAGCTTTCTTT. This gives the protein CASSGTGGITEAFF.

This chain connects TRBV7-8 to TRBJ2-5; D perhaps matches TRBD1 (6 bases). Looked up from germline, CDR1 is SGHVS and CDR2 is FQNEAQ. V was shortened by 4 bases and J by 4 bases, with 10 bases between the two germline ends. The CDR3 is made up of 13 amino acids. CDR3: CASSSAGVETQYF. The CDR3 coding sequence is TGTGCCAGCAGCTCGGCAGGGGTAGAGACCCAGTACTTC.

The gene calls are TRBV7-6 and TRBJ2-5; D not certain. Germline CDR1 reads SGHVS; CDR2 reads FNYEAQ. V was clipped by 5 bases and J by 4 bases, with 11 bases between them. This CDR3 region has 13 residues. The CDR3 DNA is TGTGCCAGCAGCCAAAGAGGTGGAGAGACCCAGTACTTC. It yields the protein CASSQRGGETQYF. Together with reference TRBV7-6 and TRBJ2-5, the CDR3 gives the full variable domain: GAGVSQSPRYKVTKRGQDVALRCDPISGHVSLYWYRQALGQGPEFLTYFNYEAQQDKSGLPNDRFSAERPEGSISTLTIQRTEQRDSAMYRCASSQRGGETQYFGPGTRLLVL.

The rearrangement joins TRBV21-1 to TRBJ2-2. TRBV21-1 is classified as a pseudogene. The CDR3 loop spans 17 amino acids. CDR3 DNA sequence: TGTGCCAGCAGCGGGAGCGGGACAGCCGCGAACACCGGGGAGCTGTTTTTT. Its translation is CASSGSGTAANTGELFF.

Written as DNA, the CDR3 is TGTGCCAGCAGTTCATGGGACTCCAATGAAAAACTGTTTTTT. This sequence encodes CASSSWDSNEKLFF. The chain couples TRBV27 to TRBJ1-4; D may be TRBD1 (5 bases). Germline V gene lookup returns CDR1 MNHEY and CDR2 SMNVEV (reference sequence). This CDR3 comprises 14 residues. V shed 4 bases and J shed 5 bases, with 11 bases lying between them.

The chain links TRBV7-3 to TRBJ2-1; D is possibly TRBD1 (6 bases). V lost 0 bases, J lost 5 bases, and 11 bases lay in between. CDR1 and CDR2 (germline): SGHTA, FQGTGA. CDR3 size: 15 residues. CDR3 residues: CASSLTSGQNNEQFF. DNA of the CDR3: TGTGCCAGCAGCTTAACCAGCGGACAGAACAATGAGCAGTTCTTC.

This chain joins TRBV19 and TRBJ2-1; the D is unclear. The germline CDR1 and CDR2 sequences are LNHDA and SQIVND (reference sequence). The V gene lost 8 bases and the J gene lost 10 bases, with 15 bases spanning the gap. The CDR3 consists of 12 residues. CDR3 sequence: CASGPAAGEQFF. In DNA, the CDR3 is TGTGCCAGTGGACCAGCCGCCGGAGAGCAGTTCTTC.

The rearrangement links TRBV28 to TRBJ2-6; D call uncertain. The CDR3 is 16 residues long. CDR1 is MDHEN and CDR2 is SYDVKM in the germline V gene. V was shortened by 4 bases and J by 0 bases, with 10 bases between the two germline ends. This CDR3 is CASSSHTSSGANVLTF. DNA for the CDR3: TGTGCCAGCAGTTCGCATACCAGCTCTGGGGCCAACGTCCTGACTTTC.

As regards this clone: One end of the junction fails to match germline, which may point to a read error. The chain joins TRBV5-1 to TRBJ2-5; TRBD2 matches at 7 bases. The germline V gene has CDR1 SGHRS and CDR2 YFSETQ. The CDR3 is made up of 11 amino acids. The CDR3 loop reads CASSSGGSLNF. The CDR3 nucleotides are TGCGCCAGCAGCTCCGGCGGGAGTTTGAACTTC.

V is TRBV11-2 and J is TRBJ2-5, with D maybe TRBD2 (7 bases). The V end was cut by 6 bases, the J end by 0 bases, with 20 bases between. The CDR3 spans 17 residues. CDR1 and CDR2 from the germline V gene are SGHAT and FQNNGV. This CDR3 is CASRRPGGRGYQETQYF. Written as DNA, the CDR3 is TGTGCCAGCAGGCGACCGGGTGGGAGGGGGTACCAAGAGACCCAGTACTTC.

V gene TRBV7-2 combines with J gene TRBJ2-6, with D tentatively TRBD1 or TRBD2 (5 bases each). This CDR3 comprises 16 residues. V lost 4 bases and J 2 bases, leaving 12 bases between the germline ends. The germline CDR1 and CDR2 sequences are SGHTA and FQGNSA. The CDR3 reads CASSYLRGTGANVLTF. The CDR3 bases are TGTGCCAGCAGCTACCTCCGGGGCACTGGGGCCAACGTCCTGACTTTC.

The gene calls are TRBV6-1 and TRBJ2-1; D unclear. The CDR3 covers 15 residues. Trimming removed 5 bases at V and 4 bases at J, with 15 bases between. Per the germline V gene, CDR1 is MNHNS and CDR2 is SASEGT. The CDR3 spells CASSIPRTVYNEQFF. DNA of the CDR3: TGTGCCAGCAGTATCCCGAGGACCGTGTACAATGAGCAGTTCTTC.

V is TRBV7-9 and J is TRBJ2-1; 8 bases line up with TRBD2. V lost 0 bases and J lost 6; bases outside the gene matches: 10. CDR1 SEHNR and CDR2 FQNEAQ come from the germline V gene (reference sequence). CDR3 length equals 17 residues. CDR3 DNA sequence: TGTGCCAGCAGCTTAGCGTTGGGACTAGAAGGCGTCAATGAGCAGTTCTTC. The encoded protein is CASSLALGLEGVNEQFF.

The chain couples TRBV18 to TRBJ2-7; maybe TRBD2 (6 bases). Deletions cut 3 bases from V and 4 bases from J, with 10 bases between. This CDR3 contains 13 residues. CDR1 is KGHSH and CDR2 is LQKENI in the germline V gene. This chain's CDR3 is CASSPRDLYEQYF. The CDR3 DNA reads as TGTGCCAGCTCACCCCGGGACTTGTACGAGCAGTACTTC.

The chain recombines TRBV5-1 with TRBJ1-2; 8 nucleotides line up with TRBD1. Germline trimming cut 0 bases from V and 5 bases from J; bases unmatched to any gene: 21. This CDR3 contains 20 residues. Germline CDR1 is SGHRS and CDR2 is YFSETQ. CDR3 sequence (DNA): TGCGCCAGCAGCTTGGATGCGCAGGGGGCTTGGAGGACGACCCGTTATGGCTACACCTTC. Translation: CASSLDAQGAWRTTRYGYTF.

This clone has a single count. CDR3 DNA sequence: TGTGCCAGCAGCCAAGATGCGGGGGACTACAATGAGCAGTTCTTC. It codes for CASSQDAGDYNEQFF. This sequence joins TRBV14 and TRBJ2-1; the match to TRBD2 covers 7 bases. V dropped 0 bases and J dropped 3; count of bases not matched to a gene: 2. This CDR3 contains 15 residues. Germline V gene lookup returns CDR1 SGHDN and CDR2 FVKESK.

The genes are TRBV5-5 and TRBJ1-1; 8 nucleotides match TRBD1. CDR3 length equals 13 residues. CDR1 is SGHKS and CDR2 is YYEKEE in the germline V gene (reference sequence). The ends lost 4 bases at V and 3 bases at J; junction bases unmatched: 2. The DNA of the CDR3 is TGTGCCAGCAGCCTGACAGGGGACACTGAAGCTTTCTTT. Protein product: CASSLTGDTEAFF.

The chain uses TRBV27 and TRBJ2-4; 14 bases match TRBD2. Trimming took 4 bases from V and 0 from J; bases not matched to a gene: 11. Germline lookup yields CDR1 MNHEY and CDR2 SMNVEV (reference sequence). CDR3 length: 20 residues. Written as DNA, the CDR3 is TGTGCCAGCAGTTCTTTGGGACTAGCGGGAGTCAAATCAGCCAAAAACATTCAGTACTTC. The encoded protein is CASSSLGLAGVKSAKNIQYF.

This clone was observed a single time. The CDR3 region has the DNA TGTGCCAGCAGCGCACAGGGCCGGTTAGCTGAAGCTTTCTTT. It encodes CASSAQGRLAEAFF. The rearrangement joins TRBV5-5 to TRBJ1-1; D is possibly TRBD1 (6 bases). Germline CDR1 is SGHKS and CDR2 is YYEKEE (reference sequence). V was cut by 4 bases and J by 6 bases, with 16 bases left in between. The CDR3 consists of 14 residues. The full variable domain, rest sourced from reference TRBV5-5 and TRBJ1-1, is DAGVTQSPTHLIKTRGQQVTLRCSPISGHKSVSWYQQVLGQGPQFIFQYYEKEERGRGNFPDRFSARQFPNYSSELNVNALLLGDSALYLCASSAQGRLAEAFFGQGTRLTVV.

V is TRBV7-8 and J is TRBJ2-7; 8 bases align to TRBD2. Germline CDR1 SGHVS, CDR2 FQNEAQ. The ends lost 5 bases at V and 3 bases at J; junction bases unmatched: 3. CDR3 size: 13 residues. CDR3 coding DNA: TGTGCCAGCAGCCGGGGGGGGAGCTACGAGCAGTACTTC. This encodes CASSRGGSYEQYF.

The CDR3 spells CASSQYSGTSGSSTDTQYF. The CDR3, as DNA: TGCGCCAGCAGTCAATACTCCGGGACTAGCGGGAGTAGCACAGATACGCAGTATTTT. The genes are TRBV23-1 and TRBJ2-3; 14 nucleotides agree with TRBD2. TRBV23-1 is an open reading frame whose function is uncertain. The CDR3 consists of 19 residues. The J segment lost 0 bases and the V segment lost 1 base, leaving 6 bases of the junction unmatched.

J is TRBJ1-1 and V is TRBV19, with D perhaps matching TRBD1 (6 bases). V shed 5 bases and J shed 1 base, with 8 bases lying between them. CDR1 and CDR2 from the germline V gene are LNHDA and SQIVND (reference sequence). This CDR3 contains 13 residues. The CDR3 protein is CASSGGPNTEAFF. The CDR3 nucleotides read TGTGCCAGTAGTGGGGGGCCGAACACTGAAGCTTTCTTT.

This clone was detected once. The chain has TRBV5-5 and TRBJ2-5; 10 bases fit TRBD2. Germline loops: CDR1 SGHKS, CDR2 YYEKEE (reference sequence). Losses at the gene ends were 0 bases for V and 5 bases for J; bases not matched to a gene: 4. The CDR3 runs 15 residues. The DNA of the CDR3 is TGTGCCAGCAGCTTGGTTCTAGCGGGAGTGGAGACCCAGTACTTC. This codes for CASSLVLAGVETQYF.

In this sample, this clone turned up once. The chain recombines TRBV4-1 with TRBJ2-3, with TRBD2 identical over 10 bases. V lost 3 bases and J lost 6; bases outside the gene matches: 15. The V gene's germline CDR1 is MGHRA and CDR2 YSYEKL. CDR3 size: 18 residues. In DNA, the CDR3 is TGCGCCAGCAGCCAGGGTAGCGGGAGGTTTGGTAGGGGGGATACGCAGTATTTT. Amino acids: CASSQGSGRFGRGDTQYF.

The rearrangement joins TRBV11-2 to TRBJ2-1, with 12 bases fitting TRBD2. The CDR3 covers 14 residues. After removal of 5 bases from V and 4 bases from J, the junction contained 0 bases not matched to a gene. Germline V gene data show CDR1 as SGHAT and CDR2 as FQNNGV. CDR3 in DNA: TGTGCCAGCAGCGGGACTAGCGGGTACAATGAGCAGTTCTTC. Residues: CASSGTSGYNEQFF. The full variable domain, completed using reference TRBV11-2 and TRBJ2-1, is EAGVAQSPRYKIIEKRQSVAFWCNPISGHATLYWYQQILGQGPKLLIQFQNNGVVDDSQLPKDRFSAERLKGVDSTLKIQPAKLEDSAVYLCASSGTSGYNEQFFGPGTRLTVL.